This T cell receptor (beta chain) is from a study of post-analysis software for immune sequencing data. Study-wide points: Batch-mates among the samples co-clustered strongly by F measure. Among 4 or 5 TRBV segments more frequent in patients than controls were TRBV5-6, TRBV5-1 and TRBV20-1. Relative to controls, patients with multiple sclerosis showed significantly lower normalized Chao1 diversity.

This clonotype was observed a few times. Its specificity is unknown. Germline CDR1 reads SGHRS; CDR2 reads YFSETQ. This CDR3 is built from 14 residues. Trimming cost V 6 bases and J 2 bases, with 13 bases left between them. Prepared TCR beta cDNA libraries contained unique molecular identifiers. The T cell input of about 0.85 to 10 million gave 400,000 to 500,000 cDNA molecules. TCRdb re-analysed the PCR reads in MiXCR, keeping a single row per CDR3 protein. The profile shows approximately 160,000 distinct CDR3 sequences, approximately 31% of them singletons. V and J are TRBV5-1 and TRBJ2-3; D uncertain. Sequencing input: blood. The sequence derives from a girl aged 5 to 17 with multiple sclerosis. In DNA, the CDR3 is TGCGCCAGCAACTTACGGGCGAACACAGATACGCAGTATTTT. This gives the protein CASNLRANTDTQYF.